One sample yielded the 4 T cell receptor beta chains listed below, sequenced in a study of somatic mutations in cytotoxic T cells in rheumatoid arthritis. Libraries were prepared by immunoSEQ multiplex PCR; TCRdb keeps only in-frame clonotypes and omits some of them. This sample carries approximately 14,000 clones, around 80% of them seen once, and the ten largest clones take 29%. Specimen: CD8+ T cells sorted from blood. These receptor sequences come from an adult with rheumatoid arthritis.

In its sample, this clone was seen a few times. The chain is built from TRBV30 and TRBJ1-1; no definite D call. V lost 3 bases and J lost 3, with 14 bases in between. Germline CDR1 reads GTSNPN; CDR2 reads SVGIG (reference sequence). CDR3 length: 14 amino acids. Written as DNA, the CDR3 is TGTGCCTGGAGCCCGCCGGTGGGCGACACTGAAGCTTTCTTT. It encodes CAWSPPVGDTEAFF.

This clone appeared a single time. The V call is TRBV15, the J call TRBJ2-1; possibly TRBD1 or TRBD2 for D (5 bases each). Trimming left V 1 base short and J 6 bases short, with 13 bases between. The CDR3 is 15 amino acids. CDR1 is LNHNV, CDR2 YYDKDF, per germline (reference sequence). The CDR3 DNA reads as TGTGCCACCAGCAGAGGGGGGTGGGGGTCCAATGAGCAGTTCTTC. It is translated as CATSRGGWGSNEQFF.

The chain uses TRBV11-2 and TRBJ1-1; TRBD1 agrees at 10 bases. This CDR3 has 15 amino acids. J was trimmed by 4 bases and V by 7 bases; bases with no gene match: 9. CDR1 and CDR2 from the germline V gene are SGHAT and FQNNGV. The chain's CDR3 is CASTLGQGGVTEAFF. In nucleotides, the CDR3 is TGTGCCAGCACCCTAGGACAGGGGGGCGTCACTGAAGCTTTCTTT.

The chain recombines TRBV29-1 with TRBJ2-2; 7 nucleotides agree with TRBD2. CDR1 and CDR2 from the germline V gene are SQVTM and ANQGSEA. The V segment lost 0 bases and the J segment 4 bases; nucleotides outside the gene matches: 8. The CDR3 runs to 16 residues. The CDR3: CSVEDPGRGSTGELFF. The CDR3 DNA is TGCAGCGTTGAAGATCCCGGGCGGGGGAGCACCGGGGAGCTGTTTTTT.